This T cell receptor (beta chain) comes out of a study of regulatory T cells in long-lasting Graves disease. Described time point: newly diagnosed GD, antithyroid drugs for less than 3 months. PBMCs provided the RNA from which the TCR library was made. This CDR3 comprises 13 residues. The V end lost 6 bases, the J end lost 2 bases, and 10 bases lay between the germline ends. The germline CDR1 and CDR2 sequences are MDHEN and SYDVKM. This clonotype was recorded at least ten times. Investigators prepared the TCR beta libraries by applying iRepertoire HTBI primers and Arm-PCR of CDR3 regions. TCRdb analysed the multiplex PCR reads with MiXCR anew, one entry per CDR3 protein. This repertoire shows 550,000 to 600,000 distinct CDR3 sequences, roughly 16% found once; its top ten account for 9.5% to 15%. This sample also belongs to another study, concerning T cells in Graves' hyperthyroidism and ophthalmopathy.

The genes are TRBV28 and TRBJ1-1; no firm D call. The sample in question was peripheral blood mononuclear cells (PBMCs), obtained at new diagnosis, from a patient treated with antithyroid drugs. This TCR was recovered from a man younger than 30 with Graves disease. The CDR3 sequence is CASSQPGNTEAFF. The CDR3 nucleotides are TGTGCCAGCAGCCAGCCGGGTAACACTGAAGCTTTCTTT.